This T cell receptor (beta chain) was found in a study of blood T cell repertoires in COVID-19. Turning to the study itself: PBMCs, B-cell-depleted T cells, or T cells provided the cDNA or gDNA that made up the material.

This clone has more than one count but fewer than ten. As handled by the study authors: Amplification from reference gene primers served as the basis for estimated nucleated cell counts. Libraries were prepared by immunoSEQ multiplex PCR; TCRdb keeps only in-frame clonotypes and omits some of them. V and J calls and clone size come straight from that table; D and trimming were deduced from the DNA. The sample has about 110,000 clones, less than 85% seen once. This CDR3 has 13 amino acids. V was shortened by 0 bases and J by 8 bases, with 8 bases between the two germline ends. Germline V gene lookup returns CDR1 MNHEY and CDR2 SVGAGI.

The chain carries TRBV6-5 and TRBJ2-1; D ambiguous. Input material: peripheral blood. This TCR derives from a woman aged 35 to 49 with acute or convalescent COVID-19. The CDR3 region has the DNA TGTGCCAGCAGTTACTCCCCCACAGATGAGCAGTTCTTC. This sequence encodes CASSYSPTDEQFF.